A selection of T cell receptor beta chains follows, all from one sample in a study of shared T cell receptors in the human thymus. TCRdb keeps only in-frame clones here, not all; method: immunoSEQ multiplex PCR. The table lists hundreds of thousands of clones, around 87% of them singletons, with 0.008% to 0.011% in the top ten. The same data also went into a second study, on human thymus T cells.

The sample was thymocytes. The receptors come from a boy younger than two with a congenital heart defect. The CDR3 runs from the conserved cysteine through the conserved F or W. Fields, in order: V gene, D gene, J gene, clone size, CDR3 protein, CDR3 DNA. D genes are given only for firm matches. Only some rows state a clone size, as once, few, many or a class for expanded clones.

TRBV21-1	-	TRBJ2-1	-	CASSNWGRGHEQFF	TGTGCCAGCAGCAATTGGGGCAGGGGCCATGAGCAGTTCTTC
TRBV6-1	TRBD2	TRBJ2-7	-	CASSEMMIVPGGDNEQYF	TGTGCCAGCAGTGAAATGATGATTGTCCCGGGAGGGGACAACGAGCAGTACTTC
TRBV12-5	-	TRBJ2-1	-	CASGLEYRCMSSYNEQFF	TGTGCTAGTGGTTTGGAGTACCGCTGTATGAGCTCCTACAATGAGCAGTTCTTC
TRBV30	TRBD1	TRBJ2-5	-	CAWSGRQGRGETQYF	TGTGCCTGGAGTGGAAGACAGGGAAGAGGAGAGACCCAGTACTTC
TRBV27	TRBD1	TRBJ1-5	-	CASNLPTGYYSNQPQHF	TGTGCCAGCAATTTACCGACAGGGTATTATAGCAATCAGCCCCAGCATTTT
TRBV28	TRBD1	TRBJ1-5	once	CASISPRRTGDQPQHF	TGTGCCAGCATATCCCCTAGGCGGACAGGGGATCAGCCCCAGCATTTT
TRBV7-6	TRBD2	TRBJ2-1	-	CASSLDSGGGPYNEQFF	TGTGCCAGCAGCTTAGATTCAGGCGGGGGTCCCTACAATGAGCAGTTCTTC
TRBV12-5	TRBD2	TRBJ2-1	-	CASGLGGLAEQFF	TGTGCTAGTGGTTTGGGAGGACTAGCGGAGCAGTTCTTC
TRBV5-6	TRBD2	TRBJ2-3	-	CATNRAGVGSTDTQYF	TGTGCCACCAATAGGGCGGGAGTAGGTAGCACAGATACGCAGTATTTT
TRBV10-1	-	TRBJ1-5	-	CASSQGNQPQHF	TGCGCCAGCAGTCAGGGCAATCAGCCCCAGCATTTT
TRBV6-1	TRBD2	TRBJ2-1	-	CASSSSGRANNEQFF	TGTGCCAGCAGTTCGAGCGGGAGGGCCAACAATGAGCAGTTCTTC
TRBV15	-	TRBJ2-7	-	CATRLQGRVHEQYF	TGTGCCACCAGGCTGCAGGGGAGGGTTCACGAGCAGTACTTC
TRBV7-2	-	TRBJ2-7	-	CASSLANGSSYEQYF	TGTGCCAGCAGCTTAGCGAACGGGAGCTCCTACGAGCAGTACTTC
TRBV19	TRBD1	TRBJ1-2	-	CASGQGCGYTF	TGTGCCAGTGGACAGGGCTGCGGCTACACCTTC
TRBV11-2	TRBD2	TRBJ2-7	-	CASSSPASGGRYEQYF	TGTGCCAGCAGCTCCCCCGCTAGCGGGGGCCGCTACGAGCAGTACTTC
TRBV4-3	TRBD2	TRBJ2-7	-	CASSQDFATSGSYGEQYF	TGCGCCAGCAGCCAAGATTTTGCGACTAGCGGGAGTTATGGCGAGCAGTACTTC
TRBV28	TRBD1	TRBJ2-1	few	CASSSPGTGPNNEQFF	TGTGCCAGCAGTTCACCCGGGACAGGGCCCAACAATGAGCAGTTCTTC
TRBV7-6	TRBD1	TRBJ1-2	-	CASRPDRGVGGYTF	TGTGCCAGCAGACCGGACAGGGGAGTAGGGGGCTACACCTTC
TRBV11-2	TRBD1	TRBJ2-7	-	CASSASRQGPRNEQYF	TGTGCCAGCAGCGCCTCCCGACAGGGTCCGAGGAACGAGCAGTACTTC
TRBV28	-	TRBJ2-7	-	CASSFRGATYEQYF	TGTGCCAGCAGTTTTCGGGGGGCGACCTACGAGCAGTACTTC
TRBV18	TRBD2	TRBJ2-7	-	CASSPSGMSYEQYF	TGTGCCAGCTCACCCAGCGGGATGTCCTACGAGCAGTACTTC
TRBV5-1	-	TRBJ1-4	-	CASSSDITNEKLFF	TGCGCCAGCAGCTCGGACATCACTAATGAAAAACTGTTTTTT
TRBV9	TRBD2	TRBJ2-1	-	CASSAGLAGAAEQFF	TGTGCCAGCAGCGCGGGACTAGCGGGAGCCGCTGAGCAGTTCTTC
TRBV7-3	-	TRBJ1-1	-	CASSLTRNTEAFF	TGTGCCAGCAGCTTAACGAGGAACACTGAAGCTTTCTTT
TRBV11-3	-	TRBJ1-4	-	CASSLGQGSEKLFF	TGTGCCAGCAGCTTAGGCCAGGGTTCTGAAAAACTGTTTTTT
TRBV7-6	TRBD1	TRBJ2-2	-	CASSFRDRENTGELFF	TGTGCCAGCAGCTTCAGGGACAGGGAGAACACCGGGGAGCTGTTTTTT
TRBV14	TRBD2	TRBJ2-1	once	CASSQEGTSGSRREQFF	TGTGCCAGCAGCCAAGAAGGGACTAGCGGGAGTCGGCGTGAGCAGTTCTTC
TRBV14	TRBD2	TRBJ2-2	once	CASSQESAGTSDDANTGELFF	TGTGCCAGCAGCCAAGAGAGCGCCGGGACTAGCGATGACGCGAACACCGGGGAGCTGTTTTTT
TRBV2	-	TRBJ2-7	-	CASRPGTPRELRGPADEQYF	TGTGCCAGCAGGCCCGGGACACCTAGGGAACTCCGGGGCCCCGCGGACGAGCAGTACTTC
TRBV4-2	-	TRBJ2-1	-	CASSQDRLAKHNEQFF	TGTGCCAGCAGCCAAGATCGGCTAGCGAAACACAATGAGCAGTTCTTC
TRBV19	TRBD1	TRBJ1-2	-	CASSIIRQGGYTF	TGTGCCAGTAGTATCATACGACAGGGCGGCTACACCTTC
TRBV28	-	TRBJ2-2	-	CASSFGTPLYTGELFF	TGTGCCAGCAGTTTCGGGACTCCTCTTTACACCGGGGAGCTGTTTTTT
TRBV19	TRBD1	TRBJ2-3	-	CASSEKLGDPGGNTQYF	TGTGCCAGTAGTGAGAAGTTGGGGGACCCAGGGGGAAATACGCAGTATTTT
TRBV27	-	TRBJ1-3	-	CASSINGGWGGNTIYF	TGTGCCAGCAGTATTAACGGGGGATGGGGTGGAAACACCATATATTTT
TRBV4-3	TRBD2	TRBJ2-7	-	CASSQERGSYEQYF	TGCGCCAGCAGCCAAGAGCGGGGGAGCTACGAGCAGTACTTC
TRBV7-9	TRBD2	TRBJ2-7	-	CASSLATTPGLVGEQYF	TGTGCCAGCAGCTTAGCTACAACCCCGGGACTAGTGGGCGAGCAGTACTTC
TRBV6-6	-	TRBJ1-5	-	CASSYSYRDSNQPQHF	TGTGCCAGCAGTTACTCGTACAGGGATAGCAATCAGCCCCAGCATTTT
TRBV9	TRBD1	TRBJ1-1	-	CASSVGGTGGSEAFF	TGTGCCAGCAGCGTAGGAGGGACAGGGGGCTCTGAAGCTTTCTTT